This TCR beta chain was recorded in a study of CD8 T cells in ankylosing spondylitis. The table lists this clonotype with a few counts. Its antigen is still unknown. Quantitative 5'-RACE with molecular barcodes produced the TCR beta libraries. MiXCR, run by TCRdb on the 5' RACE reads, gives a single entry per CDR3 protein. The sample records about 800,000 distinct CDR3 sequences, roughly 10% being singletons. Regarding the study as a whole: Seemingly distinctive of ankylosing spondylitis blood was a TCR beta motif formed by eight highly homologous variants. From matched ankylosing spondylitis synovial fluid, disease-linked clones were reportedly recovered at significantly enriched levels. Those disease-linked clones were CD8+; they were also relatively rare in peripheral blood. In the blood and synovial fluid of reactive arthritis, some motif variants had been previously reported.

In germline, CDR1 is DFQATT, CDR2 SNEGSKA (reference sequence). The CDR3 consists of 14 residues. This receptor was obtained from a male donor with ankylosing spondylitis. Sample: blood, either unsorted or a sorted T cell fraction (not recorded which). V is TRBV20-1 and J is TRBJ2-5; D might be TRBD2 (6 bases). In nucleotides, the CDR3 is TGCAGACCAAGGCGCGGGGTGGGGAGGGAGACCCAGTACTTC. The encoded protein is CRPRRGVGRETQYF.